Listed below are T cell receptor beta chains from one sample, sequenced in a study of OX40 agonist ivuxolimab in advanced cancers. TCRdb keeps only in-frame clones here, not all; method: immunoSEQ multiplex PCR. This table holds roughly 86,000 clones, 70% to 90% found once. The sample in question was CD4+ or CD8+ T cells sorted from blood, obtained in a trial of the OX40 agonist ivuxolimab. These receptors all stem from an adult with an advanced solid tumor such as melanoma, head and neck, liver or kidney cancer. CDR3s include the opening cysteine and the closing phenylalanine or tryptophan. The order of the fields is J gene, V gene, CDR3 length, CDR3 protein.

TRBJ2-2,TRBV5-1,17,CASSLDPGSTIGGELFF
TRBJ2-7,TRBV19,15,CASRAGTGRSYEQYF
TRBJ1-2,TRBV7-9,13,CASSHNLNYGYTF
TRBJ2-5,TRBV15,15,CATSRDRTNQETQYF
TRBJ1-3,TRBV6-5,12,CASSYYGNTIYF
TRBJ2-5,TRBV5-4,14,CASSLVGGQETQYF
TRBJ1-1,TRBV9,14,CASSVRQEPTEAFF
TRBJ1-6,TRBV30,13,CAWSMGNNSPLHF
TRBJ1-1,TRBV14,14,CASSQETGSTEAFF
TRBJ2-1,TRBV7-3,13,CASSFASHNEQFF
TRBJ2-2,TRBV4-3,16,CASSQDIRGGTGELFF
TRBJ2-7,TRBV5-1,17,CASSPPLAGGFLGEQYF
TRBJ2-7,TRBV27,13,CASGGERFNEQYF
TRBJ1-1,TRBV19,15,CASRGGAHRDTEAFF
TRBJ2-7,TRBV6-6,13,CASSYVGAYEQYF
TRBJ2-3,TRBV6-6,15,CASSHTRLLTDTQYF
TRBJ1-2,TRBV16,14,CASSQLVTNYGYTF
TRBJ2-7,TRBV11-2,14,CASSGLAGLYEQYF
TRBJ1-2,TRBV7-2,14,CASTPRTGGEGYTF
TRBJ1-1,TRBV5-6,14,CASSLVGLHTEAFF
TRBJ2-7,TRBV10-3,14,CAISESGTTYEQYF
TRBJ1-3,TRBV5-1,15,CASSPGQGVGNTIYF
TRBJ2-7,TRBV4-2,14,CASSLEVLSYEQYF
TRBJ1-2,TRBV28,16,CASSTSWGIANYGYTF
TRBJ1-1,TRBV5-5,14,CASSLLTVYTEAFF
TRBJ1-5,TRBV4-2,18,CASSQDLRGVTVNQPQHF
TRBJ1-4,TRBV15,15,CATSRVGFMNEKLFF
TRBJ1-3,TRBV7-2,16,CASSTVTPRSGNTIYF
TRBJ2-7,TRBV11-2,15,CASSLDYQMIYEQYF
TRBJ1-2,TRBV5-6,13,CASSSQGAGGYTF
TRBJ1-1,TRBV27,17,CASSLNRQEFMNTEAFF
TRBJ1-5,TRBV6-5,13,CASSTSGVQPQHF
TRBJ2-2,TRBV10-1,15,CASSEWPRGTGELFF
TRBJ2-2,TRBV10-2,15,CASRTSGRGAGELFF
TRBJ2-5,TRBV7-8,15,CASSADRGVGETQYF
TRBJ1-3,TRBV4-2,14,CASSQAGAGNTIYF
TRBJ2-4,TRBV5-4,17,CASSLPLSPVGKNIQYF
TRBJ1-4,TRBV4-3,15,CASSQNVGTREKLFF
TRBJ1-5,TRBV7-3,14,CASSLFSRFQPQHF
TRBJ2-1,TRBV18,15,CASSPNAGVGNEQFF
TRBJ2-1,TRBV6-5,15,CASRSDRKYYNEQFF
TRBJ1-1,TRBV6-5,15,CASRGQGAGDTEAFF
TRBJ2-6,TRBV7-9,15,CASSFFTSGANVLTF
TRBJ2-7,TRBV28,13,CASIATQDREQYF
TRBJ2-3,TRBV6-6,15,CASRASGRGTDTQYF
TRBJ2-2,TRBV25-1,17,CASRDHGKLAGTGELFF
TRBJ1-6,TRBV5-4,15,CASSRDRGVSSPLHF
TRBJ1-1,TRBV23-1,13,CASSPRLRTEAFF
TRBJ2-7,TRBV7-9,13,CASSLHRETEQYF
TRBJ1-1,TRBV28,15,CASRLRLGENTEAFF
TRBJ2-7,TRBV19,13,CASSTTGSYEQYF
TRBJ2-7,TRBV21-1,14,CASSKGLAFVEQYF
TRBJ1-4,TRBV27,16,CASHTPQPATNEKLFF
TRBJ1-1,TRBV28,13,CASRTGALTEAFF
TRBJ2-2,TRBV11-2,13,CASSLTNTGELFF